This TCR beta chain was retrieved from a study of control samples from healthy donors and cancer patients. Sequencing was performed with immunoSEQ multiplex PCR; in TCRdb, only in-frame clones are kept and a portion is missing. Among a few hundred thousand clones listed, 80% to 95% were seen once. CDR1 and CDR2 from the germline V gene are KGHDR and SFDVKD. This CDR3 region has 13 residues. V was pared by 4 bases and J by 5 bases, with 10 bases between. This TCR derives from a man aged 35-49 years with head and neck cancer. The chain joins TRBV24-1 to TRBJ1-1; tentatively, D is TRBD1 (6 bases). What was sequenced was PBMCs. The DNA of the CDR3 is TGTGCCACCAGTGAGGGGGCTCATACTGAAGCTTTCTTT. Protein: CATSEGAHTEAFF.